This T cell receptor (beta chain) was sequenced during a study of tumor-infiltrating lymphocytes in primary liver carcinoma. It was from about 20-30 mg of unsorted bulk tissue that RNA and DNA were co-extracted. The CDR3 consists of 13 residues. Germline CDR1 reads LGHNA; CDR2 reads YSLEER. Trimming took off 1 base at V and 2 bases at J, with 5 bases between the two ends. Priming with a constant-region primer yielded TCR beta cDNA from 450 to 550 ng total RNA. TCR beta libraries came from three nested multiplex PCR rounds using slightly modified ARM-PCR. For 10 cycles apiece, the opening two PCR rounds ran with TRBV1-TRBV30 forward primers and a C-beta reverse primer. MiXCR was run by TCRdb on the multiplex PCR reads, yielding one entry per CDR3 protein. This sample has 75,000 to 80,000 distinct CDR3 sequences, with 69% found just once.

The sample comprised tumor-adjacent normal liver tissue. The receptor was derived from a man in his forties with primary liver carcinoma and hepatitis B virus infection. The rearrangement joins TRBV4-3 to TRBJ1-2; unclear D gene. CDR3 DNA sequence: TGCGCCAGCAGCCAAGTAGGGAACTATGGCTACACCTTC. Translated: CASSQVGNYGYTF.